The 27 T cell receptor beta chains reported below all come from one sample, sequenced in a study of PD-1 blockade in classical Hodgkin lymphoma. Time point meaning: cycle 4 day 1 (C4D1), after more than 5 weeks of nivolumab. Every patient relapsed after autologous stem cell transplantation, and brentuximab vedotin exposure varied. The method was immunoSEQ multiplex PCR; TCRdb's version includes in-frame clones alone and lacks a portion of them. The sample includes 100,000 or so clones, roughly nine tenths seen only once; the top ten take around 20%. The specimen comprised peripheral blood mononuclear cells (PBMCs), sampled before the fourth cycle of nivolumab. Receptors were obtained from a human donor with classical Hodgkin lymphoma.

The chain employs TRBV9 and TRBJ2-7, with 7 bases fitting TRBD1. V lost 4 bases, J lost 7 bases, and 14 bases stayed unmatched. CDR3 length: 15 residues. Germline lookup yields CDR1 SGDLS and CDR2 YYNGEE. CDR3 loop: CASSLPDREDAEQYF. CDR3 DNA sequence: TGTGCCAGCAGCTTACCCGACAGGGAAGACGCAGAGCAGTACTTC.

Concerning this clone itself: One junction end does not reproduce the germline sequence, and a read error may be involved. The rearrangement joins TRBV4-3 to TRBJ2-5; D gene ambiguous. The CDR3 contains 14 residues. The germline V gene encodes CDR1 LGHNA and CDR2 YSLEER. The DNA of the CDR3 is TGCGCCAGCAGCAAAGACACCAACCAAGAGACCCAGTACTTC. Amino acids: CASSKDTNQETQYF.

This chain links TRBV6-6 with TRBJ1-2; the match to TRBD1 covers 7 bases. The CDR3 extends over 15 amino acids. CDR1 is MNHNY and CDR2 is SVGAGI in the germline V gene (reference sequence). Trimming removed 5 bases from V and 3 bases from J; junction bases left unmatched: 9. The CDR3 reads CASSPDHRGDYGYTF. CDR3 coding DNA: TGTGCCAGCAGTCCTGACCACAGGGGTGACTATGGCTACACCTTC.

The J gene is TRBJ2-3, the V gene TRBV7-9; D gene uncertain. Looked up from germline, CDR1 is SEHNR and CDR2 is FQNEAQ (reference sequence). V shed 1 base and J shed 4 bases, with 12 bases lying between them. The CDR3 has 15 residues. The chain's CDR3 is CASSLESGLADTQYF. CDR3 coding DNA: TGTGCCAGCAGCTTAGAGAGTGGGCTAGCAGATACGCAGTATTTT.

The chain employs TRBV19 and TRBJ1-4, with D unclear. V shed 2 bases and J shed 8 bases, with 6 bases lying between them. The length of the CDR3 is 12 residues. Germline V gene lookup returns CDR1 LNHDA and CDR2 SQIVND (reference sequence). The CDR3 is CASSIFGEKLFF. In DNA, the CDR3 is TGTGCCAGTAGTATATTTGGGGAAAAACTGTTTTTT.

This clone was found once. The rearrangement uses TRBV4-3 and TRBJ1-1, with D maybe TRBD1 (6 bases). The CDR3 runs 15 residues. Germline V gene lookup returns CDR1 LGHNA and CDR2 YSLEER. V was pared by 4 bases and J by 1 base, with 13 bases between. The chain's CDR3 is CASSPAGGPNTEAFF. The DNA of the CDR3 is TGCGCCAGCAGCCCCGCCGGGGGCCCGAACACTGAAGCTTTCTTT.

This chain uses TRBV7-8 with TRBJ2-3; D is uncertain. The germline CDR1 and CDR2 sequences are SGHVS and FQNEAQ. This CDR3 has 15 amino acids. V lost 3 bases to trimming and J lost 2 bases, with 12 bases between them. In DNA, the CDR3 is TGTGCCAGCAGCTTTAATCTTCCCCTCACAGATACGCAGTATTTT. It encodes CASSFNLPLTDTQYF.

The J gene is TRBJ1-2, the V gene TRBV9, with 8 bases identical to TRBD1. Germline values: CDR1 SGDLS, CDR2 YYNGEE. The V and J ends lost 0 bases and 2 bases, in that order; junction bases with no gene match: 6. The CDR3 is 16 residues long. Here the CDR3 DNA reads TGTGCCAGCAGCGTAGGGACAGGGCCCGGGAACTATGGCTACACCTTC. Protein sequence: CASSVGTGPGNYGYTF.

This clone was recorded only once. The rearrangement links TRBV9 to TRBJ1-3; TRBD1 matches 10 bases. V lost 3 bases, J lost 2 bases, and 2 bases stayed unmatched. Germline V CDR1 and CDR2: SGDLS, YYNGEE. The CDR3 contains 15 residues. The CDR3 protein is CASSATGGTGNTIYF. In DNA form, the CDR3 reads TGTGCCAGCAGCGCGACAGGGGGCACTGGAAACACCATATATTTT.

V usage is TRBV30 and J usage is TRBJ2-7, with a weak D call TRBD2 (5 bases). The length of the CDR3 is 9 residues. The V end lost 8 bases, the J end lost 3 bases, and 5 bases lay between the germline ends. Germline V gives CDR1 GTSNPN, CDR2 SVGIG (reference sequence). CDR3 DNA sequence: TGTGCCGGACTCTACGAGCAGTACTTC. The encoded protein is CAGLYEQYF.

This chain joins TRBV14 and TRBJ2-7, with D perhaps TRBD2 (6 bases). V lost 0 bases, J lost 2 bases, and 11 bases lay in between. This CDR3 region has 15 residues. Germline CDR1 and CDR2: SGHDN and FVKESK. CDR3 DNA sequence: TGTGCCAGCAGCCAAGATACGGGACTTCCCTACGAGCAGTACTTC. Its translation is CASSQDTGLPYEQYF.

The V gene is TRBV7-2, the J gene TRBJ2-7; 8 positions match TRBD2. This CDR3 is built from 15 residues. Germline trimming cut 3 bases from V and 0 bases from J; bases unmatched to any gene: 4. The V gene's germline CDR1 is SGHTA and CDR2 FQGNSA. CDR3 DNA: TGTGCCAGCAGCTTTAGCGGGGCGGTCTCCTACGAGCAGTACTTC. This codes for CASSFSGAVSYEQYF.

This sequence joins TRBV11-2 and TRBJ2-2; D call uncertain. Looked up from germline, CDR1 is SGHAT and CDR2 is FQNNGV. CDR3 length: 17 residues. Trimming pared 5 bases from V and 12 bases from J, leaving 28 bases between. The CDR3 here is CASSHTGFDQKQGQLFF. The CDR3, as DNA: TGTGCCAGCAGCCACACCGGGTTCGATCAAAAACAAGGGCAGCTGTTTTTT.

This CDR3 reads CASSPGDGGAYEQYF. In nucleotides, the CDR3 is TGTGCCAGCAGCCCTGGGGACGGAGGCGCCTACGAGCAGTACTTC. This chain joins TRBV7-6 and TRBJ2-7, with D perhaps given as TRBD1 or TRBD2 (5 bases each). Trimming took 5 bases from V and 2 from J, leaving 16 bases between them. This CDR3 is built from 15 residues. The germline V gene encodes CDR1 SGHVS and CDR2 FNYEAQ.

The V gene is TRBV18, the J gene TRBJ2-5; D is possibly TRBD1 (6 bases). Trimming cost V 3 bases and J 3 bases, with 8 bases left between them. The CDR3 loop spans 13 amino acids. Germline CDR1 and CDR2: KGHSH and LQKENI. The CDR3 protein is CASSPTGKETQYF. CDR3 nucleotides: TGTGCCAGCTCACCCACAGGGAAAGAGACCCAGTACTTC.

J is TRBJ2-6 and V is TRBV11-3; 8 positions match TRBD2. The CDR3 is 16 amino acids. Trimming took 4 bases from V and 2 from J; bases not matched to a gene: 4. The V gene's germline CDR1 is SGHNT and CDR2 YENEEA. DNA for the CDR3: TGTGCCAGCAGCTCCCGGGGGGGGACTGGGGCCAACGTCCTGACTTTC. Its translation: CASSSRGGTGANVLTF.

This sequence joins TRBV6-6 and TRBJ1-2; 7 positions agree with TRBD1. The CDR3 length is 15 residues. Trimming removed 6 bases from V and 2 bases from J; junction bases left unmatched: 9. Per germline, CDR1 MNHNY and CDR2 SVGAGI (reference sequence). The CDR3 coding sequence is TGTGCCAGCAGCCCAAGGGGGCTGGGGAACTATGGCTACACCTTC. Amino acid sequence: CASSPRGLGNYGYTF.

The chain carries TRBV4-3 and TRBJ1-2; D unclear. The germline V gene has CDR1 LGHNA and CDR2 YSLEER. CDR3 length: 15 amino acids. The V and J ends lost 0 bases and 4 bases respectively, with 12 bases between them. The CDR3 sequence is CASSQEPVAVYGYTF. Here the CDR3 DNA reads TGCGCCAGCAGCCAAGAACCGGTCGCAGTCTATGGCTACACCTTC.

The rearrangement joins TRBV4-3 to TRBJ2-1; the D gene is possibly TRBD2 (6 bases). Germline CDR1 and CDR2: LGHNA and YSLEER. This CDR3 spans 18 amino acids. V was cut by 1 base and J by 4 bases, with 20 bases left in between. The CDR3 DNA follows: TGCGCCAGCAGCCAAGGGGGAGGCTGGGGCGGGCGATACAATGAGCAGTTCTTC. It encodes CASSQGGGWGGRYNEQFF.

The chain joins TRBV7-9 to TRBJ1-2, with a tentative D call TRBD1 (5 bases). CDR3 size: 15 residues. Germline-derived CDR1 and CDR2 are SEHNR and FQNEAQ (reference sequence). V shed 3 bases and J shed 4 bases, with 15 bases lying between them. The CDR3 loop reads CASSFRLDTPYGYTF. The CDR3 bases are TGTGCCAGCAGCTTTAGGCTGGACACCCCCTATGGCTACACCTTC. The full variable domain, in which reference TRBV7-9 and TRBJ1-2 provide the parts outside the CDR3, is DTGVSQNPRHKITKRGQNVTFRCDPISEHNRLYWYRQTLGQGPEFLTYFQNEAQLEKSRLLSDRFSAERPKGSFSTLEIQRTEQGDSAMYLCASSFRLDTPYGYTFGSGTRLTVV.

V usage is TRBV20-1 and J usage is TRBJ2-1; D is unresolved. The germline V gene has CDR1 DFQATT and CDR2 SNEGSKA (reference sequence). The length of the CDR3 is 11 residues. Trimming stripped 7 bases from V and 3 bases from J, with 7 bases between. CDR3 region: CSGKFYNEQFF. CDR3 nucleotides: TGCAGTGGTAAATTCTACAATGAGCAGTTCTTC.

The CDR3 protein is CASSRNDGNEKLFF. The CDR3, as DNA: TGTGCCAGCAGCAGGAACGACGGAAACGAAAAACTGTTTTTT. The rearrangement uses TRBV7-9 and TRBJ1-4; D is uncertain. The germline gives CDR1 SEHNR, CDR2 FQNEAQ (reference sequence). CDR3 size: 14 residues. The V end was cut by 5 bases, the J end by 8 bases, with 15 bases between.

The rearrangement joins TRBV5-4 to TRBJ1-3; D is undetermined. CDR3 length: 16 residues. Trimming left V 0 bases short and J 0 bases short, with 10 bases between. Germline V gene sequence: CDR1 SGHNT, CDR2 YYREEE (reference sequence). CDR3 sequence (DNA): TGTGCCAGCAGCTTGGGGGCAGGAAACTCTGGAAACACCATATATTTT. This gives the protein CASSLGAGNSGNTIYF.

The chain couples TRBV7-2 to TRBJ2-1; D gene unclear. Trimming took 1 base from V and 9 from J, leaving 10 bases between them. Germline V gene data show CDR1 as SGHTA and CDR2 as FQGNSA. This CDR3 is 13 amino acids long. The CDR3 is CASSLGVRGEQFF. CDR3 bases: TGTGCCAGCAGCTTAGGGGTCCGCGGTGAGCAGTTCTTC.

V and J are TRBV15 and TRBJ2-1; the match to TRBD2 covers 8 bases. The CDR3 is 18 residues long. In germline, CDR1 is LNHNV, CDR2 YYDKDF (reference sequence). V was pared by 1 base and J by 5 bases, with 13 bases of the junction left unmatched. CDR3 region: CATSRGRVSAGGNNEQFF. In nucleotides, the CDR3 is TGTGCCACCAGCAGAGGGAGGGTAAGCGCGGGGGGAAACAATGAGCAGTTCTTC.

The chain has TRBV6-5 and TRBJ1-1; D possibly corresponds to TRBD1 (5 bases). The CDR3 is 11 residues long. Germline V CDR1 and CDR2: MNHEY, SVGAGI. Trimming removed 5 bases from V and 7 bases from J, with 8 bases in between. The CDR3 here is CASSTQGEAFF. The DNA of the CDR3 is TGTGCCAGCAGTACCCAGGGTGAAGCTTTCTTT.

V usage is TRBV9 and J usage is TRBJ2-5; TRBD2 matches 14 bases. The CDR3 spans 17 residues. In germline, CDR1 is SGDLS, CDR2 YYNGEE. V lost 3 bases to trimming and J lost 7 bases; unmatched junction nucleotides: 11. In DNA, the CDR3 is TGTGCCAGCAGCGGAGCCCCGACTAGCGGGAGGGGAGGGACCCAGTACTTC. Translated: CASSGAPTSGRGGTQYF. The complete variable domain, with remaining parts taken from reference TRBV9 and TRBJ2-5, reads DSGVTQTPKHLITATGQRVTLRCSPRSGDLSVYWYQQSLDQGLQFLIQYYNGEERAKGNILERFSAQQFPDLHSELNLSSLELGDSALYFCASSGAPTSGRGGTQYFGPGTRLLVL.